The clone carrying this T cell receptor beta chain was observed many times. The antigen remains unidentified. Germline CDR1 and CDR2: MDHEN and SYDVKM. The CDR3 runs 14 residues. This sample is part of a study of CD8 T cells in ankylosing spondylitis. Study-level findings and limits: Reportedly, matched ankylosing spondylitis synovial fluid was significantly enriched for disease-linked clones. The study identified a TCR beta motif of roughly eight highly homologous variants that appeared characteristic of ankylosing spondylitis blood.

MiXCR, run by TCRdb on the 5' RACE reads, gives a single entry per CDR3 protein. This table holds around 540,000 distinct CDR3 sequences, about an eighth found once. The sample consisted of blood, either unsorted or a sorted T cell fraction (not recorded which). The chain links TRBV28 to TRBJ2-5; D assignment may be TRBD1 or TRBD2 (7 bases each). This TCR derives from a male donor with ankylosing spondylitis. In DNA form, the CDR3 reads TGTGCACTTTCGGACAGGACTAGCCAAGAGACCCAGTACTTC. This encodes CALSDRTSQETQYF.